These 7 T cell receptor beta chains share one sample of origin, sequenced in a study of vaccination effects on CD4 cells after COVID-19. ViraFEST expansion of antigen-specific CD4+ T cells with viral peptide pools preceded sequencing. The authors isolated CD4+ T cells after around 11 days of culture. It was between March and December 2020 that the person had a SARS-CoV-2 infection confirmed by PCR. Subjects were given two BNT162b2 or mRNA-1273 vaccine doses. Clones were read by immunoSEQ multiplex PCR, and TCRdb kept only the in-frame ones, dropping some. The sample holds around 15,000 clones, just over 75% seen once. These receptors have no identified antigens. The source was CD4+ T cells from PBMCs cultured with SARS-CoV-2 spike peptides, collected after COVID-19 vaccination. Every receptor here comes from a human donor who had a prior SARS-CoV-2 infection.

V is TRBV4-1 and J is TRBJ2-1; 12 bases are shared with TRBD2. CDR3 size: 16 residues. Germline CDR1 reads MGHRA; CDR2 reads YSYEKL. V trimming: 0 bases; J trimming: 10 bases; junction bases outside the gene matches: 7. The CDR3 is CASSQDATSGRGEQFF. The CDR3 DNA reads TGCGCCAGCAGCCAAGATGCGACTAGCGGGAGAGGCGAGCAGTTCTTC.

The chain recombines TRBV11-3 with TRBJ1-1; D call uncertain. V dropped 5 bases and J dropped 0 bases, with 10 bases sitting between them. The CDR3 runs to 14 residues. CDR1 and CDR2 (germline): SGHNT, YENEEA. The CDR3, as DNA: TGTGCCAGCAGCCCCCGATCCATGAACACTGAAGCTTTCTTT. It codes for CASSPRSMNTEAFF.

The chain joins TRBV10-3 to TRBJ2-1; a possible D gene is TRBD2 (6 bases). CDR1 and CDR2 (germline): ENHRY, SYGVKD. CDR3 length equals 15 residues. The V end was cut by 2 bases, the J end by 3 bases, with 11 bases between. The CDR3 coding sequence is TGTGCCATCAGTGAGCGGGAGTTCAGCTACAATGAGCAGTTCTTC. This encodes CAISEREFSYNEQFF.

The rearrangement joins TRBV5-1 to TRBJ2-3, with 8 bases lining up with TRBD2. The CDR3 loop spans 14 amino acids. With 1 base clipped from V and 8 bases from J, the junction kept 6 bases outside the gene matches. Germline CDR1 reads SGHRS; CDR2 reads YFSETQ. In DNA, the CDR3 is TGCGCCAGCAGCTTGACAGCGGGGGAGGGTACGCAGTATTTT. Its protein product is CASSLTAGEGTQYF.

The chain joins TRBV7-9 to TRBJ2-6, with D unresolved. The CDR3 is made up of 15 amino acids. Germline assignment: CDR1 SEHNR and CDR2 FQNEAQ (reference sequence). V shed 6 bases and J shed 0 bases, with 9 bases lying between them. In nucleotides, the CDR3 is TGTGCCAGCAGGGCCCTTGGCTCTGGGGCCAACGTCCTGACTTTC. It encodes CASRALGSGANVLTF.

The V call is TRBV2, the J call TRBJ2-2; D is perhaps TRBD1 (6 bases). CDR3 length: 16 amino acids. Trimming removed 4 bases at V and 0 bases at J, with 12 bases between. Germline CDR1 SNHLY, CDR2 FYNNEI. The CDR3 DNA reads as TGTGCCAGCAGTGGTCAGGGGATCACGAACACCGGGGAGCTGTTTTTT. Translated, it gives CASSGQGITNTGELFF.

This clone was counted only a few times. The chain employs TRBV5-6 and TRBJ1-2; 9 nucleotides agree with TRBD1. Germline V gene sequence: CDR1 SGHDT, CDR2 YYEEEE. J lost 6 bases, V lost 1 base, and 4 bases had no gene match. The CDR3 length is 14 residues. In nucleotides, the CDR3 is TGTGCCAGCAGCTTGTGGGACAGGGAGAATGGCTACACCTTC. This translates into CASSLWDRENGYTF.